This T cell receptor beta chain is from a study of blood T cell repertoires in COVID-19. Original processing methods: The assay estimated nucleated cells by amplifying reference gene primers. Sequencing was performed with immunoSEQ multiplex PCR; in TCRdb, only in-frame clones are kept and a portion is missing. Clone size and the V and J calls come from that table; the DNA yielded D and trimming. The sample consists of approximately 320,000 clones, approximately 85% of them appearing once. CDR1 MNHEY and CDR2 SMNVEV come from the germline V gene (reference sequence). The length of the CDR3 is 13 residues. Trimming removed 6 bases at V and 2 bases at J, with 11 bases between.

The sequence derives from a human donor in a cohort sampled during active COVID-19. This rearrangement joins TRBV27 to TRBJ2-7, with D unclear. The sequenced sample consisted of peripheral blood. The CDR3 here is CASRQTEPYEQYF. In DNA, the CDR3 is TGTGCCAGCAGACAGACCGAACCCTACGAGCAGTACTTC.